The TCR beta chain described here comes from a study of brain T cells in children with intractable seizures. Germline CDR1 reads LGHNA; CDR2 reads YSLEER. Trimming took 5 bases from V and 0 from J; bases not matched to a gene: 11. The CDR3 runs to 18 residues. Assay: immunoSEQ multiplex PCR; the TCRdb copy retains only in-frame clones and omits some. The sample has approximately 60,000 clones, more than 95% seen once. The source material was peripheral blood, sampled at surgery. This clonotype was obtained from a boy in the first two years of life with focal cortical dysplasia and intractable seizures. The gene calls are TRBV4-3 and TRBJ2-3; 10 nucleotides agree with TRBD2. The CDR3 spells CASSSRKIAGGSTDTQYF. In nucleotides, the CDR3 is TGCGCCAGCAGCTCAAGGAAAATAGCGGGAGGTAGCACAGATACGCAGTATTTT.